Described below is a single T cell receptor beta chain sequence and its context. Its antigen target is currently unknown. Base qualities are not at hand, and no much larger clone is one base apart. This entry comes from a study of CD8+ T cells in alopecia areata listed by TCRdb under 2018. With regard to the full study: Treated patients were enrolled in an open-label pilot trial of oral tofacitinib at 5 to 10 mg twice daily for moderate-to-severe alopecia areata. Tofacitinib-treated patients had biopsies at baseline and at 4 and 24 weeks of treatment, with a later scalp biopsy in several patients. RNA came from the PAXgene miRNA kit for fixed scalp, the miRNeasy kit for PBMCs, and the RNeasy kit for mouse skin. To study T cell clonal expansion in alopecia areata, the researchers applied high-throughput TCRbeta sequencing to both the C3H/HeJ mouse model and human patients. Clonality in the scalp was compared among normal scalp (n=4), patchy alopecia areata scalp (n=8), and alopecia totalis/universalis scalp (n=8). In humans, TCRbeta sequencing was performed on scalp tissue and on sorted CD4+ and CD8+ peripheral blood T cells from healthy controls and from patients with patchy or totalis/universalis alopecia areata. Amplification of TCRbeta CDR3 regions was done by immunoSEQ multiplex PCR using 35 Vbeta forward primers and 13 Jbeta reverse primers. Patients received tofacitinib for 6 to 18 months and were then followed off drug for 6 months to check for delayed response and recurrence. What the study reported, not specific to this receptor: Unlike mouse skin, which is dominated by gammadelta T cells, normal human skin has resident alphabeta T cells that are also sequenced, and this complicates analysis of the scalp TCR repertoire. Compared with normal scalp, lesional scalp, particularly in alopecia totalis/universalis, had higher clonality and more expanded CD8+ clones, which suggests antigenic drive. Shared TCR sequences between patients were less evident than in mice, which may be partly attributable to HLA diversity in the patient population.

CDR1 and CDR2 are drawn from the germline V gene: SNHLY, FYNNEI. V loses 7 bases of germline sequence and J loses 4 bases, and the interval between the two ends is 10 bases. From the cysteine up to the phenylalanine, the CDR3 has a length of 13 residues. Of all the DNA, just the CDR3 is kept, 39 bases in frame from base 1. The library came from the immunoSEQ multiplex PCR assay. For TCR sequencing, RNA was extracted from every sample and reverse transcribed into cDNA to serve as template. First-strand cDNA was synthesized using SuperScript III with a 2:1 mix of oligo-dT and random hexamers. Amplification bias was assessed with a synthetic immune receptor repertoire, and residual bias was removed computationally. For the original study's pipeline: Raw reads were preprocessed for error removal, and CDR3 was defined according to IMGT conventions as running from the conserved cysteine to phenylalanine. To get clonality, Shannon entropy was normalized by log2 of the number of productive unique TCRs and the result was subtracted from 1. Whether each scalp clone was CD4 or CD8 was inferred by checking scalp TCRbeta sequences against the CD4 and CD8 repertoires from sorted blood. TCRdb took over this immuneACCESS table, retaining in-frame rearrangements with V and J assigned. Such tables are incomplete; in checked studies, under half of the missing clones stem from an unresolved V gene, and the remainder is unexplained. D and trimming were read from the DNA, whereas the V and J calls and clone size are those reported in that table. The sample contains more than 95,000 clones, more than 30% of them found a single time. The ten largest clones take up 3.1% of the sample.

From alopecia areata patients, peripheral blood was collected along with lesional scalp punch biopsies. After PBMCs were isolated by density centrifugation and stained for CD3, CD4 and CD8, a FACSAria was used to sort CD4+ and CD8+ T cells. The sequence was collected from a human donor with alopecia areata. Here the chain combines TRBV2 and TRBJ2-2; no confident D gene assignment can be made. The sample consisted of CD4+ T cells sorted from blood. The DNA sequence is as follows: TGTGCCAGCAATTTGAATCCCACCGGGGAGCTGTTTTTT. Its translation reads: CASNLNPTGELFF. The variable domain in full, with residues beyond the CDR3 obtained from the reference TRBV2 and TRBJ2-2 genes, is EPEVTQTPSHQVTQMGQEVILRCVPISNHLYFYWYRQILGQKVEFLVSFYNNEISEKSEIFDDQFSVERPDGSNFTLKIRSTKLEDSAMYFCASNLNPTGELFFGEGSRLTVL.